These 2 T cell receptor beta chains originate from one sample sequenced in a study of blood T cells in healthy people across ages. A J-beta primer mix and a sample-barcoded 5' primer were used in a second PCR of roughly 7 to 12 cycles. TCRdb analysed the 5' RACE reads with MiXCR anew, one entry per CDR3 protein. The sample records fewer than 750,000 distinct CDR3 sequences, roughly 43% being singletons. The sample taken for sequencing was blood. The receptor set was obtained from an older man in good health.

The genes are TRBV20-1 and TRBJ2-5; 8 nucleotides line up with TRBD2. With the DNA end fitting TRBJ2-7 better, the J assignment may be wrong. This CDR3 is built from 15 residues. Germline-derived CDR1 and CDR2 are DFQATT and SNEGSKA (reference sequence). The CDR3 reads CSAKASGPYLYEQYF. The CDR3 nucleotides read TGCAGTGCTAAGGCTAGCGGGCCCTATCTTTACGAGCAGTACTTC.

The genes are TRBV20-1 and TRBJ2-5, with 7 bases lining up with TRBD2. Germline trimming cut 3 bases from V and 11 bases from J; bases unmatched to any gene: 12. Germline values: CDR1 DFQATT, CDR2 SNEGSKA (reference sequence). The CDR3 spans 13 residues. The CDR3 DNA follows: TGCAGTGCTAGGGCCTCGCGGGGGTACGTACAGTACTTC. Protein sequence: CSARASRGYVQYF.